The 23 T cell receptor beta chains given below trace back to one sample, sequenced in a study of T cell repertoires in cytomegalovirus infection (dated by TCRdb to the late 2010s). The reads were generated on an Illumina HiSeq 1500. TCRdb reanalyzed the raw reads on its own, using fastp at Q25 for trimming and MiXCR for clone calling, and kept in-frame beta chains. Each record represents a unique CDR3 protein, reported with the most common genes and DNA among its rows. Within this sample are roughly 500,000 distinct CDR3 sequences, with more than 15% of them counted one time only. The leading ten clones occupy 20% to 30% of the sample. Sequenced input: CD8+ T cells from PBMCs. These receptors all come from a human donor in good health (CMV status not recorded). Some clones in this sample may be carry-over from other donors' samples.

As regards this clonotype: A much bigger clone sits one base away, suggesting this may be a read error. The CDR3 end shows no conserved phenylalanine or tryptophan, and so a read error is likely. V usage is TRBV6-4 and J usage is TRBJ2-1; 16 positions agree with TRBD2. The CDR3 spans 20 residues. Trimming at V came to 8 bases and at J to 5 bases, leaving 18 bases not matched to a gene. CDR1 and CDR2 (germline): MRHNA, SNTAGT. The CDR3: CASDSDSGTSGGASNNEQFL. CDR3 sequence (DNA): TGTGCCAGCGACTCAGATTCCGGGACTAGCGGGGGGGCCTCAAACAATGAGCAGTTCTTA.

This sequence joins TRBV6-1 and TRBJ2-7; D gene ambiguous. The CDR3 length is 12 residues. Trimming removed 6 bases at V and 2 bases at J, with 8 bases between. The germline V gene encodes CDR1 MNHNS and CDR2 SASEGT. The CDR3 DNA sequence: TGTGCCAGCAGCCCTCCCACCTACGAGCAGTACTTC. As protein: CASSPPTYEQYF.

This clonotype was observed a handful of times. The chain recombines TRBV20-1 with TRBJ2-2, with D perhaps TRBD1 (8 bases). V gave up 6 bases and J gave up 5 bases, with 25 bases separating them. There are 17 residues in the CDR3. Germline V lookup: CDR1 DFQATT, CDR2 SNEGSKA (reference sequence). The CDR3 protein is CSAFRTGGESGTGELFF. The DNA of the CDR3 is TGCAGTGCCTTCCGTACAGGGGGGGAATCGGGGACCGGGGAGCTGTTTTTT.

There are many counts of this clonotype. This rearrangement joins TRBV12-3 or TRBV12-4 to TRBJ2-1; D not certain. V shed 1 base and J shed 10 bases, with 8 bases lying between them. The CDR3 contains 12 residues. CDR3 amino acids: CASSLEAGEQFF. CDR3 sequence (DNA): TGTGCCAGCAGTTTAGAGGCCGGGGAGCAGTTCTTC.

The rearrangement links TRBV27 to TRBJ2-3, with 8 bases lining up with TRBD2. The germline CDR1 and CDR2 sequences are MNHEY and SMNVEV (reference sequence). The V gene end was trimmed by 3 bases and the J gene end by 3 bases; junction bases not matched to a gene: 5. CDR3 length: 15 amino acids. This CDR3 is CASSFQRERTDTQYF. The CDR3 coding sequence is TGTGCCAGCAGTTTCCAGCGGGAGAGGACAGATACGCAGTATTTT.

The chain has TRBV9 and TRBJ2-1; 7 positions match TRBD2. The CDR3 loop spans 16 amino acids. Germline-derived CDR1 and CDR2 are SGDLS and YYNGEE. V trimming: 2 bases; J trimming: 6 bases; junction bases outside the gene matches: 11. The CDR3 bases are TGTGCCAGCAGCGTGTTTGGCCCGGGAGGTGGCAATGAGCAGTTCTTC. Amino acids: CASSVFGPGGGNEQFF.

This clonotype occurred many times. The chain has TRBV10-3 and TRBJ2-7, with 7 bases fitting TRBD2. V lost 7 bases, J lost 6 bases, and 15 bases stayed unmatched. Germline CDR1 reads ENHRY; CDR2 reads SYGVKD. This CDR3 comprises 15 residues. The CDR3 spells CAITRLGSGKGEQYF. The CDR3 bases are TGTGCCATCACCCGACTGGGAAGCGGGAAAGGCGAGCAGTACTTC.

This clonotype was counted ten times or more. The chain couples TRBV12-3 or TRBV12-4 to TRBJ2-3, with a tentative D call TRBD1 (5 bases). The CDR3 length is 15 residues. Trimming pared 5 bases from V and 6 bases from J, leaving 18 bases between. Here the CDR3 reads CASSGLGPLWDTQYF. The CDR3 nucleotides read TGTGCCAGCAGTGGGTTGGGGCCCCTTTGGGATACGCAGTATTTT.

This clonotype was seen ten or more times. This chain connects TRBV2 to TRBJ1-4, with D unresolved. This CDR3 contains 17 residues. The V gene lost 4 bases and the J gene lost 3 bases, with 18 bases spanning the gap. From germline, CDR1 is SNHLY and CDR2 FYNNEI. The DNA for the CDR3 is TGTGCCAGCAGTGCCTCCGGCTCGAGGAGAGCTAATGAAAAACTGTTTTTT. This gives the protein CASSASGSRRANEKLFF. Supplemented by reference TRBV2 and TRBJ1-4, the full variable domain reads EPEVTQTPSHQVTQMGQEVILRCVPISNHLYFYWYRQILGQKVEFLVSFYNNEISEKSEIFDDQFSVERPDGSNFTLKIRSTKLEDSAMYFCASSASGSRRANEKLFFGSGTQLSVL.

This clonotype was found many times. V gene TRBV11-1 combines with J gene TRBJ2-1; 7 bases map to TRBD1. Trimming removed 2 bases from V and 8 bases from J; junction bases left unmatched: 12. The length of the CDR3 is 16 residues. In germline, CDR1 is SGHAT, CDR2 FQDESV (reference sequence). The CDR3 region is CASSLMTGLVLDEQFF. The CDR3, as DNA: TGTGCCAGCAGCTTAATGACAGGGCTGGTTCTCGATGAGCAGTTCTTC.

This clonotype was observed many times. V and J are TRBV7-9 and TRBJ2-5; 7 positions match TRBD1. The germline gives CDR1 SEHNR, CDR2 FQNEAQ (reference sequence). The CDR3 is 14 amino acids. V was pared by 3 bases and J by 4 bases, with 5 bases of the junction left unmatched. CDR3 sequence: CASSFLDRAETQYF. The CDR3 DNA follows: TGTGCCAGCAGCTTTCTAGACAGGGCAGAGACCCAGTACTTC.

This chain joins TRBV4-1 and TRBJ1-1; maybe TRBD1 (5 bases). The CDR3 totals 16 residues. The V and J ends lost 0 bases and 0 bases respectively, with 11 bases between them. The germline CDR1 and CDR2 sequences are MGHRA and YSYEKL. The CDR3 coding sequence is TGCGCCAGCAGCCAAGATAGGGGACTCATGAACACTGAAGCTTTCTTT. This sequence encodes CASSQDRGLMNTEAFF.

The chain combines TRBV6-1 with TRBJ1-2, with TRBD1 matching 8 bases. The germline V gene has CDR1 MNHNS and CDR2 SASEGT. The CDR3 extends over 17 amino acids. V was clipped by 7 bases and J by 4 bases; unmatched bases: 17. This CDR3 is CASTDWVLGQVSYGYTF. Written as DNA, the CDR3 is TGTGCCAGCACCGACTGGGTCCTGGGACAGGTTAGCTATGGCTACACCTTC.

This clonotype has only a few counts. V is TRBV28 and J is TRBJ2-7; D might be TRBD1 (6 bases). Germline V gene data show CDR1 as MDHEN and CDR2 as SYDVKM. V shed 6 bases and J shed 0 bases, with 15 bases lying between them. This CDR3 contains 15 residues. The CDR3: CASSLRRDTSYEQYF. The CDR3 DNA is TGTGCCAGCAGCCTCCGTCGGGACACCTCCTACGAGCAGTACTTC.

This clonotype has at least ten counts. This chain connects TRBV25-1 to TRBJ2-2, with 7 bases that match TRBD2. The CDR3 covers 17 residues. Germline V gene lookup returns CDR1 MGHDK and CDR2 SYGVNS. V lost 3 bases and J lost 5; bases outside the gene matches: 12. The CDR3 sequence: CASSEGHMAGVTGELFF. The DNA of the CDR3 is TGTGCCAGCAGTGAGGGCCACATGGCGGGAGTAACCGGGGAGCTGTTTTTT.

There are a few counts of this clonotype. DNA of the CDR3: TGTGCCAGCAGTTTAAGCGGGGGGGGCTTAAATGAGCAGTTCTTC. Its protein product is CASSLSGGGLNEQFF. The chain employs TRBV27 and TRBJ2-1, with TRBD2 identical over 10 bases. CDR3 size: 15 residues. CDR1 is MNHEY, CDR2 SMNVEV, per germline (reference sequence). V was pared by 2 bases and J by 7 bases, with 5 bases of the junction left unmatched.

This clonotype was detected many times. The rearrangement uses TRBV7-8 and TRBJ2-1; 15 positions agree with TRBD2. The CDR3 length is 17 residues. V lost 4 bases and J lost 7; bases outside the gene matches: 8. Looked up from germline, CDR1 is SGHVS and CDR2 is FQNEAQ. CDR3 sequence reads: CASSWTSGGAGLNEQFF. CDR3 coding DNA: TGTGCCAGCAGCTGGACTAGCGGGGGGGCCGGTTTAAATGAGCAGTTCTTC.

This clonotype has at least ten counts. This rearrangement joins TRBV27 to TRBJ2-1; D is undetermined. V gave up 7 bases and J gave up 0 bases, with 22 bases separating them. The CDR3 consists of 18 residues. Germline V gene data show CDR1 as MNHEY and CDR2 as SMNVEV (reference sequence). The CDR3 bases are TGTGCCAGCACCCCCCTACGACCGGATCTTAGCTCCTACAATGAGCAGTTCTTC. Amino acid sequence: CASTPLRPDLSSYNEQFF.

This clonotype appeared a few times. CDR3 bases: TGTGCCTGGAACCAGGGATATAGCAATCAGCCCCAGCATTTT. It yields the protein CAWNQGYSNQPQHF. This chain connects TRBV30 to TRBJ1-5; the D gene is possibly TRBD1 (5 bases). The CDR3 is made up of 14 amino acids. CDR1 is GTSNPN and CDR2 is SVGIG in the germline V gene (reference sequence). Trimming took off 4 bases at V and 0 bases at J, with 10 bases between the two ends. Filled out from reference TRBV30 and TRBJ1-5, the complete variable domain reads SQTIHQWPATLVQPVGSPLSLECTVEGTSNPNLYWYRQAAGRGLQLLFYSVGIGQISSEVPQNLSASRPQDRQFILSSKKLLLSDSGFYLCAWNQGYSNQPQHFGDGTRLSIL.

There are many counts of this clonotype. This sequence joins TRBV11-1 and TRBJ1-2, with TRBD1 matching over 9 bases. Germline V gives CDR1 SGHAT, CDR2 FQDESV (reference sequence). The CDR3 extends over 15 amino acids. V shed 0 bases and J 4 bases; nucleotides not matched to a gene: 3. CDR3 loop: CASSLAGTGPYGYTF. As DNA, the CDR3 is TGTGCCAGCAGCTTAGCCGGGACAGGGCCCTATGGCTACACCTTC.

The chain couples TRBV10-3 to TRBJ2-1; no clear D gene. Germline-derived CDR1 and CDR2 are ENHRY and SYGVKD. The germline V and J ends were trimmed by 4 bases and 7 bases, with 8 bases remaining between them. This CDR3 is 12 amino acids long. The CDR3 nucleotides are TGTGCCATCAGTGGGGTGGAAAATGAGCAGTTCTTC. It specifies CAISGVENEQFF.

This clonotype was counted a few times. V usage is TRBV19 and J usage is TRBJ2-1, with D perhaps matching TRBD2 (7 bases). Per germline, CDR1 LNHDA and CDR2 SQIVND (reference sequence). This CDR3 region has 16 residues. The germline V and J ends were trimmed by 2 bases and 5 bases, with 16 bases remaining between them. Here the CDR3 DNA reads TGTGCCAGTAGTATATTGTCGGGGGGCTTCAACAATGAGCAGTTCTTC. Translating gives CASSILSGGFNNEQFF.

This clonotype was detected ten times or more. This chain links TRBV6-6 with TRBJ2-2; TRBD1 is a possible D gene (5 bases). V gave up 2 bases and J gave up 0 bases, with 13 bases separating them. The germline gives CDR1 MNHNY, CDR2 SVGAGI (reference sequence). This CDR3 spans 17 amino acids. The CDR3 coding sequence is TGTGCCAGCAGTTACGCGAACAGGCTAACGAACACCGGGGAGCTGTTTTTT. This translates into CASSYANRLTNTGELFF.